The 17 T cell receptor beta chains below were found in one sample sequenced in a study of PD-1 blockade in classical Hodgkin lymphoma. TCRdb keeps only in-frame clones here, not all; method: immunoSEQ multiplex PCR. The sample carries 20,000 to 25,000 clones, 60% to 80% recorded once. Time point specified: cycle 4 day 1 (C4D1), after 6 weeks of nivolumab. Relapse after autologous stem cell transplantation occurred in every patient, and brentuximab vedotin exposure varied. Sequenced here: peripheral blood mononuclear cells (PBMCs), sampled before the fourth cycle of nivolumab. These receptor sequences come from a human donor with classical Hodgkin lymphoma.

The rearrangement joins TRBV5-6 to TRBJ2-5, with D hard to call. Trimming shortened V by 4 bases and J by 7 bases, and 11 bases separated the two germline ends. CDR3 length: 12 amino acids. Germline lookup yields CDR1 SGHDT and CDR2 YYEEEE. In nucleotides, the CDR3 is TGTGCCAGCAGCCCGCAGGTGGGGACCCAGTACTTC. It yields the protein CASSPQVGTQYF.

This clone was seen a single time. The chain joins TRBV27 to TRBJ2-6; D may be TRBD2 (6 bases). There are 15 residues in the CDR3. From germline, CDR1 is MNHEY and CDR2 SMNVEV (reference sequence). V shed 5 bases and J shed 4 bases, with 12 bases lying between them. CDR3 coding DNA: TGTGCCAGCAGTCCCCGGGGGTTCGGGGCCAACGTCCTGACTTTC. Its protein is CASSPRGFGANVLTF.

The chain uses TRBV10-3 and TRBJ1-5, with D perhaps TRBD1 (6 bases). V was trimmed by 10 bases and J by 4 bases, leaving 8 bases between them. This CDR3 has 11 amino acids. The V gene's germline CDR1 is ENHRY and CDR2 SYGVKD. The DNA of the CDR3 is TGTGCCAGCGGACAGAATCAGCCCCAGCATTTT. Translating it yields CASGQNQPQHF.

This clone was found once. This sequence joins TRBV19 and TRBJ2-1; D possibly corresponds to TRBD2 (6 bases). This CDR3 has 18 residues. Trimming took 3 bases from V and 0 from J, leaving 18 bases between them. From germline, CDR1 is LNHDA and CDR2 SQIVND (reference sequence). The CDR3 spells CASSIFRGIGGSYNEQFF. CDR3 nucleotide sequence: TGTGCCAGTAGTATTTTTCGGGGGATTGGCGGCTCCTACAATGAGCAGTTCTTC. Looking up the rest from reference TRBV19 and TRBJ2-1 gives the full variable domain: DGGITQSPKYLFRKEGQNVTLSCEQNLNHDAMYWYRQDPGQGLRLIYYSQIVNDFQKGDIAEGYSVSREKKESFPLTVTSAQKNPTAFYLCASSIFRGIGGSYNEQFFGPGTRLTVL.

V is TRBV5-5 and J is TRBJ1-2; D remains ambiguous. Trimming cost V 5 bases and J 3 bases, with 14 bases left between them. Germline-derived CDR1 and CDR2 are SGHKS and YYEKEE (reference sequence). The CDR3 has 14 residues. CDR3 sequence (DNA): TGTGCCAGCAGTTATACCCCGCTGGACTATGGCTACACCTTC. Translating gives CASSYTPLDYGYTF.

This sequence joins TRBV25-1 and TRBJ2-2, with D perhaps matching TRBD1 (5 bases). Trimming shortened V by 1 base and J by 2 bases, and 5 bases separated the two germline ends. This CDR3 has 14 amino acids. Germline CDR1 is MGHDK and CDR2 is SYGVNS. DNA of the CDR3: TGTGCCAGCAGTGAATGGGGCAACACCGGGGAGCTGTTTTTT. Amino acids: CASSEWGNTGELFF. The whole variable domain, filled in from reference TRBV25-1 and TRBJ2-2, reads EADIYQTPRYLVIGTGKKITLECSQTMGHDKMYWYQQDPGMELHLIHYSYGVNSTEKGDLSSESTVSRIRTEHFPLTLESARPSHTSQYLCASSEWGNTGELFFGEGSRLTVL.

The V gene is TRBV6-5, the J gene TRBJ2-5; 7 positions agree with TRBD1. The J call is doubtful: the DNA matches TRBJ2-7 better. Germline V gene lookup returns CDR1 MNHEY and CDR2 SVGAGI. This CDR3 has 14 amino acids. The CDR3 region is CASSHWGQSYEQYF. CDR3 in DNA: TGTGCCAGCAGTCATTGGGGACAGTCCTACGAGCAGTACTTC.

This chain joins TRBV28 and TRBJ2-2; 8 bases agree with TRBD2. The V segment lost 3 bases and the J segment 5 bases; nucleotides outside the gene matches: 8. The CDR3 covers 16 residues. The germline V gene has CDR1 MDHEN and CDR2 SYDVKM. The CDR3 reads CASSLGRSGSTGELFF. CDR3 nucleotides: TGTGCCAGCAGTTTGGGTCGGAGCGGGAGTACCGGGGAGCTGTTTTTT.

The V gene is TRBV18, the J gene TRBJ1-1; D is uncertain. Trimming removed 3 bases from V and 10 bases from J, with 24 bases in between. Germline V CDR1 and CDR2: KGHSH, LQKENI. The CDR3 totals 16 residues. CDR3 sequence: CASSPVGGDLSAGAFF. The CDR3 DNA is TGTGCCAGCTCACCGGTTGGTGGAGACCTGTCAGCAGGAGCTTTCTTT.

The gene calls are TRBV6-1 and TRBJ2-6; 15 bases are a match to TRBD2. The V and J ends lost 4 bases and 5 bases, in that order; junction bases with no gene match: 12. Looked up from germline, CDR1 is MNHNS and CDR2 is SASEGT. The CDR3 length is 20 residues. DNA of the CDR3: TGTGCCAGCAGTGGCGGGACTAGCGGGGGGCTTCTCCTCTGGGCCAACGTCCTGACTTTC. Protein product: CASSGGTSGGLLLWANVLTF.

This chain links TRBV12-5 with TRBJ2-3, with 10 positions matching TRBD2. CDR1 and CDR2 (germline): LGHNT, FRNRAP. Trimming at V came to 0 bases and at J to 5 bases, leaving 11 bases not matched to a gene. The CDR3 has 18 amino acids. The chain's CDR3 is CASGLVLTSGARVDTQYF. CDR3 in DNA: TGTGCTAGTGGTTTGGTACTCACTAGCGGGGCCCGAGTAGATACGCAGTATTTT.

This chain connects TRBV7-8 to TRBJ1-5; D uncertain. Germline-derived CDR1 and CDR2 are SGHVS and FQNEAQ. This CDR3 region has 15 residues. The V end lost 0 bases, the J end lost 3 bases, and 9 bases lay between the germline ends. The CDR3 sequence is CASSLAPGINQPQHF. CDR3 DNA: TGTGCCAGCAGCTTAGCCCCAGGCATCAATCAGCCCCAGCATTTT. The entire variable domain, with the rest obtained from reference TRBV7-8 and TRBJ1-5, is as follows: GAGVSQSPRYKVAKRGQDVALRCDPISGHVSLFWYQQALGQGPEFLTYFQNEAQLDKSGLPSDRFFAERPEGSVSTLKIQRTQQEDSAVYLCASSLAPGINQPQHFGDGTRLSIL.

In this sample, this clone turned up once. The CDR3 nucleotides are TGTGCCAGCAGTTGGCTACGCTTTAGCGAGCAGTACTTC. As protein: CASSWLRFSEQYF. This chain joins TRBV6-5 and TRBJ2-7; D unclear. The CDR3 runs to 13 residues. The germline gives CDR1 MNHEY, CDR2 SVGAGI. The V end was cut by 4 bases, the J end by 6 bases, with 13 bases between.

The V and J genes are TRBV9 and TRBJ2-7; no firm D call. CDR3 length: 14 residues. The V gene's germline CDR1 is SGDLS and CDR2 YYNGEE. The V and J ends lost 0 bases and 5 bases respectively, with 12 bases between them. The CDR3 sequence is CASSVAPSRHEQYF. In DNA, the CDR3 is TGTGCCAGCAGCGTAGCCCCATCGCGACACGAGCAGTACTTC.

This clone occurred a few times. The chain uses TRBV29-1 and TRBJ2-3; 10 bases fit TRBD1. The germline V gene has CDR1 SQVTM and CDR2 ANQGSEA. The V and J ends lost 4 bases and 5 bases, in that order; junction bases with no gene match: 18. This CDR3 spans 18 amino acids. The CDR3 region has the DNA TGCAGCGTTGTCTGGGACAGGGGAATATGGGTTTCGGGAGATACGCAGTATTTT. Translation: CSVVWDRGIWVSGDTQYF.

CDR3 in amino acids: CASSSGFHEQYF. The CDR3 DNA follows: TGTGCCAGCAGCTCAGGGTTCCACGAGCAGTACTTC. The chain uses TRBV5-5 and TRBJ2-7; maybe TRBD1 (5 bases). Germline V gene data show CDR1 as SGHKS and CDR2 as YYEKEE (reference sequence). This CDR3 has 12 residues. With 3 bases removed from V and 5 bases from J, the gap between germline ends came to 9 bases.

The rearrangement links TRBV28 to TRBJ1-2, with TRBD1 matching 8 bases. The CDR3 length is 14 residues. J was trimmed by 5 bases and V by 6 bases; bases with no gene match: 8. CDR1 is MDHEN, CDR2 SYDVKM, per germline. CDR3 in amino acids: CASSFQGARYGYTF. The CDR3 DNA follows: TGTGCCAGCAGCTTCCAGGGGGCGCGTTATGGCTACACCTTC.